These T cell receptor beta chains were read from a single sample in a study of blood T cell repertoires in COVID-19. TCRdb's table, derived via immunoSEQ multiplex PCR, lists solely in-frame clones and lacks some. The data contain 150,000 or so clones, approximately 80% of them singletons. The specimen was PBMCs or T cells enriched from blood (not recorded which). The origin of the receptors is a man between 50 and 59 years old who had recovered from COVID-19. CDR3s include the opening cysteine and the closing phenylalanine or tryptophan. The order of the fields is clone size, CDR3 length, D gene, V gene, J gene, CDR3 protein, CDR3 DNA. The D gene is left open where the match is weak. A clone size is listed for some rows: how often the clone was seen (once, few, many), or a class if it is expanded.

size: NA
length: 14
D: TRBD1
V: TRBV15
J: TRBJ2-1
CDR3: CATSRTGAYNEQFF
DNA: TGTGCCACCAGCCGGACAGGGGCCTACAATGAGCAGTTCTTC

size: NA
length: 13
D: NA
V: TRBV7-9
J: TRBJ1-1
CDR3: CASSLDPSPEAFF
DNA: TGTGCCAGCAGCTTAGATCCGAGCCCTGAAGCTTTCTTT

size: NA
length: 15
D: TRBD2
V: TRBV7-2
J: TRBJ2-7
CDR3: CASSRNLAGGPEQYF
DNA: TGTGCCAGCAGCCGTAACCTAGCGGGGGGGCCCGAGCAGTACTTC

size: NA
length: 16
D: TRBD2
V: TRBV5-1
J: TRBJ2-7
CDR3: CASSQELAGMSYEQYF
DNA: TGCGCCAGCAGCCAAGAACTAGCGGGGATGTCCTACGAGCAGTACTTC

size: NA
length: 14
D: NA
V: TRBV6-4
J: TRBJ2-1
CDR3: CASSDSGIFNEQFF
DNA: TGTGCCAGCAGTGACTCCGGGATTTTTAATGAGCAGTTCTTC

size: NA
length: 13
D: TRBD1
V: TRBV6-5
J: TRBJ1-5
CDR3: CASRTGGDQPQHF
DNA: TGTGCCAGCAGGACAGGGGGCGATCAGCCCCAGCATTTT

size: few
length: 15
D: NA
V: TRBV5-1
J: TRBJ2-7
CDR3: CASSLGSGHGYEQYF
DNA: TGCGCCAGCAGCTTGGGTTCAGGGCACGGATACGAGCAGTACTTC

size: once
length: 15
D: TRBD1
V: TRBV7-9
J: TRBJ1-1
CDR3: CASSLARGLDTEAFF
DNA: TGTGCCAGCAGCTTAGCGAGGGGGCTGGACACTGAAGCTTTCTTT

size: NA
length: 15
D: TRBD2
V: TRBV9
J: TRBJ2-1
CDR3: CASSPQAGGGVEQFF
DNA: TGTGCCAGCAGCCCGCAAGCGGGGGGGGGTGTTGAGCAGTTCTTC

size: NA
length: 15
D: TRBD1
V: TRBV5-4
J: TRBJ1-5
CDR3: CASSRAGGGNQPQHF
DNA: TGTGCCAGCTCCCGAGCAGGGGGCGGAAATCAGCCCCAGCATTTT

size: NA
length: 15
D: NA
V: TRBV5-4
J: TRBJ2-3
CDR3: CASSLDFKLTDTQYF
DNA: TGTGCCAGCAGCTTGGATTTCAAGCTCACAGATACGCAGTATTTT

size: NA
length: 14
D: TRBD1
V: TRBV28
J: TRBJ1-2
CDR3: CASSRTGGGYGYTF
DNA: TGTGCCAGCAGTCGGACAGGAGGGGGCTATGGCTACACCTTC

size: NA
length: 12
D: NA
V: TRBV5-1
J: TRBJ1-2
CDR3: CASSSGVYGYTF
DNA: TGCGCCAGCAGCTCAGGGGTATATGGCTACACCTTC

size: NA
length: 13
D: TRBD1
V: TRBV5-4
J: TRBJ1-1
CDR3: CASSSSNRGRAFF
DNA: TGTGCCAGCAGCTCGTCGAACAGGGGGAGAGCTTTCTTT

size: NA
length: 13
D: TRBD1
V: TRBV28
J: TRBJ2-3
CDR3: CASSRGPEDTQYF
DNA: TGTGCCAGCAGCAGGGGGCCGGAAGATACGCAGTATTTT

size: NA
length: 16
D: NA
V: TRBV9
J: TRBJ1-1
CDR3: CASSPRWGAMNTEAFF
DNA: TGTGCCAGCAGCCCTCGCTGGGGCGCTATGAACACTGAAGCTTTCTTT

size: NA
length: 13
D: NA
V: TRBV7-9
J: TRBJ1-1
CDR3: CASSLSQNTEAFF
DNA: TGTGCCAGCAGCTTATCCCAGAACACTGAAGCTTTCTTT

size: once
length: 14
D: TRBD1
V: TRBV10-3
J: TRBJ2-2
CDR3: CAISGAQGTGELFF
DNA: TGTGCCATCAGTGGAGCACAGGGGACCGGGGAGCTGTTTTTT

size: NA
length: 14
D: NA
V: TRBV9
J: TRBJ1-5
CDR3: CASSVTDSNQPQHF
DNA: TGTGCCAGCAGCGTCACAGATAGCAATCAGCCCCAGCATTTT

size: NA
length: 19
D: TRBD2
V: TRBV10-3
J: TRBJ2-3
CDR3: CAISEPRTSGGSSTDTQYF
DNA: TGTGCCATCAGTGAGCCCCGGACTAGCGGGGGTTCTAGCACAGATACGCAGTATTTT

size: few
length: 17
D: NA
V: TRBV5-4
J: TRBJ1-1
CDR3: CASSRAVVGRRGTEAFF
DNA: TGTGCCAGCAGCCGCGCGGTGGTTGGTCGGAGGGGCACTGAAGCTTTCTTT

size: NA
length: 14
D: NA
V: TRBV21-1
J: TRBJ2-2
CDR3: CASTWTRKAGELFF
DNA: TGTGCCAGCACCTGGACTAGGAAGGCCGGGGAGCTGTTTTTT

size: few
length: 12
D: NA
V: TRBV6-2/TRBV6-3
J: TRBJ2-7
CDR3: CASSFLSYEQYF
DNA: TGTGCCAGCAGTTTTCTGTCCTACGAGCAGTACTTC

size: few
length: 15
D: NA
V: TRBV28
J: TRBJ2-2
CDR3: CASKIPGLRSGELFF
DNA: TGTGCCAGCAAGATTCCGGGACTCCGATCCGGGGAGCTGTTTTTT

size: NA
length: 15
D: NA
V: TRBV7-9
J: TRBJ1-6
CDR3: CASSFTGQGNSPLHF
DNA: TGTGCCAGCAGCTTTACAGGTCAGGGTAATTCACCCCTCCACTTT

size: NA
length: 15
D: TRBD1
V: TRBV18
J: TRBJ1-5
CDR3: CASSPQGASNQPQHF
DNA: TGTGCCAGCTCACCACAGGGGGCGAGCAATCAGCCCCAGCATTTT

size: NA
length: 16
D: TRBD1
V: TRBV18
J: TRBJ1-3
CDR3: CASSPTGFSERNTIYF
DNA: TGTGCCAGCTCACCGACAGGGTTTAGCGAAAGAAACACCATATATTTT

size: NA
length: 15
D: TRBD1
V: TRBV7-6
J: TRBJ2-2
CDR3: CASNGQGALTGELFF
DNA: TGTGCCAGCAACGGACAGGGGGCTCTCACCGGGGAGCTGTTTTTT

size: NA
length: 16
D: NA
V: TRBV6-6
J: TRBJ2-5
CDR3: CASSFSLGVVGETQYF
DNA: TGTGCCAGCAGTTTTTCTCTCGGGGTGGTAGGAGAGACCCAGTACTTC

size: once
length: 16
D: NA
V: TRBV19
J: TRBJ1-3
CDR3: CASSWGRTDSGNTIYF
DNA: TGTGCCAGTAGTTGGGGGCGCACCGACTCTGGAAACACCATATATTTT

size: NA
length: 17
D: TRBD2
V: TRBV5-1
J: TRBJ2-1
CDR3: CASSWGTSGSSYNEQFF
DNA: TGCGCCAGCAGCTGGGGGACTAGCGGGAGCTCCTACAATGAGCAGTTCTTC

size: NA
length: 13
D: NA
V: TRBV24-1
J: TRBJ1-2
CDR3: CATMDIFNYGYTF
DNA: TGTGCCACTATGGACATCTTTAACTATGGCTACACCTTC

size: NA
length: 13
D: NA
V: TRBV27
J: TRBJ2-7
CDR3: CASRYDNPFEQYF
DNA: TGTGCCAGCAGGTACGACAATCCTTTCGAGCAGTACTTC

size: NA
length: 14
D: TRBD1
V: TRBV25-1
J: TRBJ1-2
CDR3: CASSELRAGGGYTF
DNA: TGTGCCAGCAGTGAATTAAGGGCAGGGGGTGGCTACACCTTC

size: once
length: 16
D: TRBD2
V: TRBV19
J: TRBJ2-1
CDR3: CASSHSSGGSYNEQFF
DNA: TGTGCCAGTAGCCATTCTAGCGGGGGGTCCTACAATGAGCAGTTCTTC

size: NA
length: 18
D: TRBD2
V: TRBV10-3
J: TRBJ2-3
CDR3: CAISGGGLAGGRGDTQYF
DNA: TGTGCCATCAGTGGAGGGGGACTAGCGGGAGGCCGTGGAGATACGCAGTATTTT

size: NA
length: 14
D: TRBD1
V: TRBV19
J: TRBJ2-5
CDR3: CASSTTDRVETQYF
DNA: TGTGCCAGTAGTACCACGGACAGGGTTGAGACCCAGTACTTC

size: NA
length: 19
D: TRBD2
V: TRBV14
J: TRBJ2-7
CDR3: CASSQDRASGRPSSYEQYF
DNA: TGTGCCAGCAGCCAAGATAGGGCTAGCGGGAGGCCTAGCTCCTACGAGCAGTACTTC

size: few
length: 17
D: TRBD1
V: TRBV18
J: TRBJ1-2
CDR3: CASSPPGSGQGGYGYTF
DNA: TGTGCCAGCTCACCCCCAGGCTCCGGACAGGGAGGCTATGGCTACACCTTC

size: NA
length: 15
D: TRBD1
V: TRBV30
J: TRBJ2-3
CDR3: CAGGFEGAVLDTQYF
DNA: TGTGCCGGCGGCTTCGAGGGGGCCGTCTTAGATACGCAGTATTTT

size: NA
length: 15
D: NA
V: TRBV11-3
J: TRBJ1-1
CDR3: CASSLDPSIGTEAFF
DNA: TGTGCCAGCAGCTTAGACCCATCTATCGGGACTGAAGCTTTCTTT